These 21 T cell receptor beta chains were all obtained from the same sample, sequenced in a study of blood T cell repertoires in COVID-19. Produced via immunoSEQ multiplex PCR; TCRdb's table is partial and in-frame only. The table lists some 150,000 clones, approximately 84% of them singletons. Material for sequencing was PBMCs or T cells enriched from blood (not recorded which). The receptors were gathered from a human donor with acute COVID-19. The donor label of this sample is uncertain.

This rearrangement joins TRBV30 to TRBJ1-1, with D unclear. The CDR3 totals 12 residues. Trimming removed 0 bases from V and 5 bases from J, with 7 bases in between. The germline CDR1 and CDR2 sequences are GTSNPN and SVGIG (reference sequence). CDR3: CAWSVARTEAFF. The CDR3 DNA follows: TGTGCCTGGAGTGTGGCGAGGACTGAAGCTTTCTTT.

This clone was observed a single time. CDR3 sequence reads: CASSQGGVLNQPQHF. The CDR3 DNA reads as TGTGCCAGCAGCCAAGGGGGGGTCCTCAATCAGCCCCAGCATTTT. The chain is built from TRBV3-1 (or the pseudogene TRBV3-2) and TRBJ1-5; TRBD1 is a possible D gene (5 bases). The CDR3 runs 15 residues. Germline-derived CDR1 and CDR2 are LGHDT and YNNKEL (reference sequence). Trimming took off 1 base at V and 3 bases at J, with 10 bases between the two ends.

The V and J genes are TRBV3-1 (or the pseudogene TRBV3-2) and TRBJ1-2; tentative D call: TRBD1 (5 bases). Germline V gene sequence: CDR1 LGHDT, CDR2 YNNKEL (reference sequence). The CDR3 is made up of 15 amino acids. The V end was cut by 4 bases, the J end by 0 bases, with 12 bases between. The CDR3 here is CASSRGGLANYGYTF. The CDR3 region has the DNA TGTGCCAGCAGCCGCGGGGGTTTAGCTAACTATGGCTACACCTTC.

This sequence joins TRBV18 and TRBJ2-3; D perhaps matches TRBD1 (6 bases). Trimming left V 2 bases short and J 2 bases short, with 11 bases between. The CDR3 runs to 15 residues. The germline V gene has CDR1 KGHSH and CDR2 LQKENI. The CDR3 sequence is CASSPGTQPTDTQYF. The CDR3 DNA reads TGTGCCAGCTCACCAGGGACACAACCCACAGATACGCAGTATTTT.

V and J are TRBV12-2 and TRBJ1-6; the DNA was not used to check the table's D call, TRBD1. TRBV12-2 is classified as a pseudogene. There are 15 residues in the CDR3. The CDR3 region is CASRLASVCNSPLHF. CDR3 bases: TGTGCAAGTCGCTTAGCATCAGTGTGTAATTCACCCCTCCACTTT.

The gene calls are TRBV10-3 and TRBJ1-1; D is uncertain. Looked up from germline, CDR1 is ENHRY and CDR2 is SYGVKD. This CDR3 is 13 amino acids long. V dropped 3 bases and J dropped 2 bases, with 7 bases sitting between them. In DNA, the CDR3 is TGTGCCATCAGTGACAGTATTAACACTGAAGCTTTCTTT. This codes for CAISDSINTEAFF.

The J gene is TRBJ2-7, the V gene TRBV27; D not resolved. The germline gives CDR1 MNHEY, CDR2 SMNVEV (reference sequence). The V end lost 8 bases, the J end lost 2 bases, and 13 bases lay between the germline ends. The CDR3 totals 13 residues. This CDR3 reads CASRRAGTYEQYF. CDR3 coding DNA: TGTGCCAGCCGACGAGCAGGCACCTACGAGCAGTACTTC.

A remark on this clone: Other DNA sequences of this sample code for an identical CDR3. The rearrangement uses TRBV18 and TRBJ1-1; D call uncertain. The V gene's germline CDR1 is KGHSH and CDR2 LQKENI. V lost 6 bases and J lost 0, with 8 bases in between. The CDR3 is 13 amino acids. As DNA, the CDR3 is TGTGCCAGCTCTCCTGGGCTGAACACTGAAGCTTTCTTT. Its protein is CASSPGLNTEAFF.

This clone has more than one count but fewer than ten. This chain links TRBV10-3 with TRBJ2-3; D is possibly TRBD2 (7 bases). Looked up from germline, CDR1 is ENHRY and CDR2 is SYGVKD. V gave up 8 bases and J gave up 1 base, with 13 bases separating them. CDR3 size: 14 residues. CDR3: CAIAAGARTDTQYF. The CDR3 nucleotides read TGTGCCATCGCGGCGGGGGCCCGCACAGATACGCAGTATTTT.

V and J are TRBV7-6 and TRBJ2-2; 10 bases align to TRBD2. CDR1 is SGHVS and CDR2 is FNYEAQ in the germline V gene. The CDR3 is 16 residues long. V shed 1 base, J shed 4 bases, and the junction held 3 bases outside the gene matches. The CDR3, as DNA: TGTGCCAGCAGCTTAGGGACTAGCGGTTCCACCGGGGAGCTGTTTTTT. Protein sequence: CASSLGTSGSTGELFF.

V and J are TRBV9 and TRBJ1-1; TRBD1 matches at 8 bases. Germline V CDR1 and CDR2: SGDLS, YYNGEE. J gave up 4 bases and V 3 bases, and 26 bases lay outside the gene matches. The CDR3 is made up of 21 amino acids. In nucleotides, the CDR3 is TGTGCCAGCAGCGGAATACAGGGGGGCCTAACCAAAGTAGGGTCTCCCACTGAAGCTTTCTTT. Protein product: CASSGIQGGLTKVGSPTEAFF.

In DNA, the CDR3 is TGCGCCAGCAGCCCCGAAGCCGGGGGTGCCGAAAAACTGTTTTTT. Translating it yields CASSPEAGGAEKLFF. The rearrangement joins TRBV4-1 to TRBJ1-4; tentative D call: TRBD1 (5 bases). Germline lookup yields CDR1 MGHRA and CDR2 YSYEKL. The CDR3 loop spans 15 amino acids. The V end lost 4 bases, the J end lost 8 bases, and 17 bases lay between the germline ends.

The chain recombines TRBV6-5 with TRBJ1-2, with 7 bases identical to TRBD1. The CDR3 length is 15 residues. Looked up from germline, CDR1 is MNHEY and CDR2 is SVGAGI. Germline trimming cut 5 bases from V and 2 bases from J; bases unmatched to any gene: 8. The DNA of the CDR3 is TGTGCCAGCAGTCCCCAGGGGGGCTTCAACTATGGCTACACCTTC. It specifies CASSPQGGFNYGYTF.

The gene calls are TRBV29-1 and TRBJ2-7, with a possible D match to TRBD2 (6 bases). There are 13 residues in the CDR3. Trimming removed 0 bases from V and 5 bases from J, with 11 bases in between. The germline gives CDR1 SQVTM, CDR2 ANQGSEA. The DNA for the CDR3 is TGCAGCGTTGAAGATGAGGGGAGGAACGAGCAGTACTTC. Its translation is CSVEDEGRNEQYF.

V is TRBV5-4 and J is TRBJ1-6; 8 bases align to TRBD1. In germline, CDR1 is SGHNT, CDR2 YYREEE (reference sequence). The CDR3 runs 15 residues. With V trimmed by 2 bases and J by 10 bases, 8 bases remained unmatched. The CDR3: CASSLATGEASPLHF. CDR3 nucleotide sequence: TGTGCCAGCAGCTTAGCGACAGGGGAGGCCTCACCCCTCCACTTT.

The rearrangement joins TRBV10-1 to TRBJ2-3; D is uncertain. Trimming pared 3 bases from V and 1 base from J, leaving 8 bases between. Germline V CDR1 and CDR2: WNHNN, SYGVQD (reference sequence). The CDR3 runs 14 residues. Here the CDR3 DNA reads TGCGCCAGCAGTGATAAGGCGGGCACAGATACGCAGTATTTT. Its protein is CASSDKAGTDTQYF.

CDR3 in amino acids: CASSQGDGGGYTF. The CDR3 DNA is TGCGCCAGCAGCCAAGGAGATGGCGGTGGCTACACCTTC. J is TRBJ1-2 and V is TRBV4-1; D gene uncertain. Germline V gene data show CDR1 as MGHRA and CDR2 as YSYEKL. V was trimmed by 1 base and J by 7 bases, leaving 10 bases between them. This CDR3 contains 13 residues.

This chain uses TRBV7-6 with TRBJ2-5; 12 bases agree with TRBD2. V trimming: 6 bases; J trimming: 2 bases; junction bases outside the gene matches: 4. CDR3 length: 15 amino acids. Germline CDR1 is SGHVS and CDR2 is FNYEAQ. The CDR3 DNA follows: TGTGCCAGCAGTTCCCTAGCGGGGGGGCAAGAGACCCAGTACTTC. Translation: CASSSLAGGQETQYF.

The chain links TRBV4-2 to TRBJ1-4; D gene uncertain. CDR1 and CDR2 from the germline V gene are LGHNA and YNFKEQ. The CDR3 loop spans 16 amino acids. V was cut by 4 bases and J by 6 bases, with 18 bases left in between. DNA for the CDR3: TGTGCCAGCAGCCCCCGAGGATCGGGTTTGTATGAAAAACTGTTTTTT. Amino acid sequence: CASSPRGSGLYEKLFF.

The chain employs TRBV27 and TRBJ2-7; D gene uncertain. Trimming left V 2 bases short and J 7 bases short, with 15 bases between. Germline V gene data show CDR1 as MNHEY and CDR2 as SMNVEV (reference sequence). The CDR3 covers 14 residues. As DNA, the CDR3 is TGTGCCAGCAGTTTACCGTCCCTCTTGGAGGAGCAGTACTTC. It yields the protein CASSLPSLLEEQYF.

This chain joins TRBV13 and TRBJ2-1, with 16 bases aligning to TRBD2. The CDR3 totals 19 residues. From germline, CDR1 is PRHDT and CDR2 FYEKMQ (reference sequence). V dropped 4 bases and J dropped 0; count of bases not matched to a gene: 6. The CDR3 DNA reads as TGTGCCAGCAGCTCGTGGGGACTAGCGGGGGGGAGCTCCTACAATGAGCAGTTCTTC. Its protein product is CASSSWGLAGGSSYNEQFF.